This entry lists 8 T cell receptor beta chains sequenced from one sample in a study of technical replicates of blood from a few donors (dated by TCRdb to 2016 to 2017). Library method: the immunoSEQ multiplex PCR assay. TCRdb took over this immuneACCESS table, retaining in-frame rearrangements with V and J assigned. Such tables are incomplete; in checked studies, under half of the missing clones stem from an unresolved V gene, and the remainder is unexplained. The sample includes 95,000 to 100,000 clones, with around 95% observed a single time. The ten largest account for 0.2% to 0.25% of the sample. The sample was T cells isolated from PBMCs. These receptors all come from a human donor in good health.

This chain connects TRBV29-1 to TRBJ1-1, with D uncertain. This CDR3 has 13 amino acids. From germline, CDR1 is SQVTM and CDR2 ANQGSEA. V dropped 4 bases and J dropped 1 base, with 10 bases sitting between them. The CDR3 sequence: CSVGARRNTEAFF. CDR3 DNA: TGCAGCGTTGGGGCCAGGCGGAACACTGAAGCTTTCTTT. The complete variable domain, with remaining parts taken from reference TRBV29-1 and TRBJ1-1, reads SAVISQKPSRDICQRGTSLTIQCQVDSQVTMMFWYRQQPGQSLTLIATANQGSEATYESGFVIDKFPISRPNLTFSTLTVSNMSPEDSSIYLCSVGARRNTEAFFGQGTRLTVV.

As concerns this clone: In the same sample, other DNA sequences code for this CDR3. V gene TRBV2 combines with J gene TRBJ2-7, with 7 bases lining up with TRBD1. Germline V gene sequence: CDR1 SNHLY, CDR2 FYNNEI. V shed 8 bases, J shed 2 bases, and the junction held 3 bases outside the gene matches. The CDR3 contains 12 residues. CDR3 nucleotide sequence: TGTGCCAGCCGGGACAGAACCTACGAGCAGTACTTC. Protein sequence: CASRDRTYEQYF.

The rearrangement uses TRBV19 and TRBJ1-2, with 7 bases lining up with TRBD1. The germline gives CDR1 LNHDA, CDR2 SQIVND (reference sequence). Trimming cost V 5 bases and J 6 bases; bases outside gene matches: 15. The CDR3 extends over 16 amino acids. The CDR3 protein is CASSQGTVVTRDGYTF. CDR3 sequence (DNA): TGTGCCAGTAGTCAAGGGACAGTGGTAACTCGTGATGGCTACACCTTC.

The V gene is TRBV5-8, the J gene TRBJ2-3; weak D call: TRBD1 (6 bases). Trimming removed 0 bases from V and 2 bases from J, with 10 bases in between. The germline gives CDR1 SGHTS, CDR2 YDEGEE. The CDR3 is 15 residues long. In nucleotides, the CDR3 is TGTGCCAGCAGCTTGGAGGGGGTCCCCACAGATACGCAGTATTTT. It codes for CASSLEGVPTDTQYF.

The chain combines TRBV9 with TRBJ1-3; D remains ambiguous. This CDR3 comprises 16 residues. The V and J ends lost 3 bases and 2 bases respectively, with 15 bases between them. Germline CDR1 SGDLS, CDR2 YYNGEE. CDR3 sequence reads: CASSAYNGEAGNTIYF. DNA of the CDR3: TGTGCCAGCAGCGCCTACAACGGGGAAGCTGGAAACACCATATATTTT.

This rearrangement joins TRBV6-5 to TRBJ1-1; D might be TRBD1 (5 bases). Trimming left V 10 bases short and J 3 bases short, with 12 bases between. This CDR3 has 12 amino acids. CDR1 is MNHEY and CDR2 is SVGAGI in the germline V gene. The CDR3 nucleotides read TGTGCCACAGATGGGGGGGACACTGAAGCTTTCTTT. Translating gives CATDGGDTEAFF.

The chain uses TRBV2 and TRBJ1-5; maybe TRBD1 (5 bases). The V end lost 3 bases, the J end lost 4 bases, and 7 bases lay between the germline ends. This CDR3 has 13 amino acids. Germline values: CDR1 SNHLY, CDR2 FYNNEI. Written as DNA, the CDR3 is TGTGCCAGCAGTGATCGGGGGAATCAGCCCCAGCATTTT. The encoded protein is CASSDRGNQPQHF. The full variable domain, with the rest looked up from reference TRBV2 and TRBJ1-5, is EPEVTQTPSHQVTQMGQEVILRCVPISNHLYFYWYRQILGQKVEFLVSFYNNEISEKSEIFDDQFSVERPDGSNFTLKIRSTKLEDSAMYFCASSDRGNQPQHFGDGTRLSIL.

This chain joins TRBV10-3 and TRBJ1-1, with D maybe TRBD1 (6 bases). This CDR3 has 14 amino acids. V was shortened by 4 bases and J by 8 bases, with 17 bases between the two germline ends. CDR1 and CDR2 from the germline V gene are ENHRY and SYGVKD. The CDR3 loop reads CAISVDSAAGEAFF. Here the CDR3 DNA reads TGTGCCATCAGTGTGGACAGCGCGGCTGGAGAAGCTTTCTTT.